These 26 T cell receptor beta chains share one sample of origin, sequenced in a study of cytomegalovirus exposure and HLA in healthy donors. PCR involved 60 Vbeta and 13 Jbeta primers. The repertoire was sequenced with immunoSEQ multiplex PCR; TCRdb's copy has only in-frame clones and lacks some. The table records approximately 190,000 clones, roughly four fifths of them present only once. Material for sequencing was PBMCs. These receptors were collected from a boy aged 2 to 10 in good health and CMV-seronegative.

The chain links TRBV30 to TRBJ1-6, with 11 bases that match TRBD1. Germline values: CDR1 GTSNPN, CDR2 SVGIG (reference sequence). Unmatched junction bases numbered 13, after V lost 4 bases and J lost 5 bases. The CDR3 has 18 residues. CDR3 amino acids: CAWKDRGRNNSDNSPLHF. CDR3 sequence (DNA): TGTGCCTGGAAGGACAGGGGGCGAAATAACTCTGATAATTCACCCCTCCACTTT. Combining the CDR3 with reference TRBV30 and TRBJ1-6 gives the whole variable domain SQTIHQWPATLVQPVGSPLSLECTVEGTSNPNLYWYRQAAGRGLQLLFYSVGIGQISSEVPQNLSASRPQDRQFILSSKKLLLSDSGFYLCAWKDRGRNNSDNSPLHFGNGTRLTVT.

V usage is TRBV20-1 and J usage is TRBJ1-5; D is undetermined. Trimming took off 6 bases at V and 10 bases at J, with 13 bases between the two ends. CDR3 length: 11 amino acids. The germline V gene has CDR1 DFQATT and CDR2 SNEGSKA (reference sequence). DNA for the CDR3: TGCAGTGCCAAATCCCCAGGACCCCAGCATTTT. Translation: CSAKSPGPQHF.

The gene calls are TRBV7-6 and TRBJ2-3, with TRBD2 matching over 15 bases. Trimming at V came to 2 bases and at J to 4 bases, leaving 7 bases not matched to a gene. CDR3 length: 18 amino acids. Germline lookup yields CDR1 SGHVS and CDR2 FNYEAQ. The DNA of the CDR3 is TGTGCCAGCAGCTTACTGGGACTAGCGGGGGGAAGGGCAGATACGCAGTATTTT. Protein: CASSLLGLAGGRADTQYF.

In regard to this clone: Other DNA sequences of this sample code for an identical CDR3. The chain links TRBV20-1 to TRBJ2-3; D remains ambiguous. This CDR3 has 11 residues. Trimming removed 6 bases at V and 0 bases at J, with 4 bases between. Germline CDR1 DFQATT, CDR2 SNEGSKA (reference sequence). The CDR3 DNA follows: TGCAGTGCAACTAGCACAGATACGCAGTATTTT. Translating it yields CSATSTDTQYF.

This clone was seen only once. This chain uses TRBV2 with TRBJ1-1; D is undetermined. This CDR3 spans 12 amino acids. V was trimmed by 8 bases and J by 0 bases, leaving 7 bases between them. The germline CDR1 and CDR2 sequences are SNHLY and FYNNEI. DNA for the CDR3: TGTGCCAGCGGGCTGATGAACACTGAAGCTTTCTTT. The encoded protein is CASGLMNTEAFF. The full variable domain, rest sourced from reference TRBV2 and TRBJ1-1, is EPEVTQTPSHQVTQMGQEVILRCVPISNHLYFYWYRQILGQKVEFLVSFYNNEISEKSEIFDDQFSVERPDGSNFTLKIRSTKLEDSAMYFCASGLMNTEAFFGQGTRLTVV.

The V gene is TRBV7-2, the J gene TRBJ2-7; 7 positions agree with TRBD2. This CDR3 region has 14 residues. With V trimmed by 5 bases and J by 0 bases, 4 bases remained unmatched. Germline values: CDR1 SGHTA, CDR2 FQGNSA. CDR3 bases: TGTGCCAGCAGCCCCCGGGAGGCCTCCTACGAGCAGTACTTC. Its translation is CASSPREASYEQYF.

A single count supports this clone. The chain is built from TRBV7-9 and TRBJ1-3; D possibly corresponds to TRBD1 (5 bases). Germline V lookup: CDR1 SEHNR, CDR2 FQNEAQ (reference sequence). The V end lost 5 bases, the J end lost 0 bases, and 20 bases lay between the germline ends. CDR3 length: 18 residues. CDR3 sequence: CASSGYVDTPHSGNTIYF. The CDR3 DNA sequence: TGTGCCAGCAGCGGGTATGTGGACACCCCTCACTCTGGAAACACCATATATTTT.

The rearrangement links TRBV4-1 to TRBJ2-3; 10 bases align to TRBD2. CDR1 and CDR2 (germline): MGHRA, YSYEKL. V lost 0 bases to trimming and J lost 5 bases; unmatched junction nucleotides: 8. CDR3 length equals 17 residues. The CDR3 DNA reads TGCGCCAGCAGCCAAGACTCAGCGGGGGGGCCGGTAGATACGCAGTATTTT. As protein: CASSQDSAGGPVDTQYF.

This chain links TRBV6-5 with TRBJ1-3; D gene ambiguous. V lost 2 bases and J 0 bases, leaving 8 bases between the germline ends. CDR1 and CDR2 from the germline V gene are MNHEY and SVGAGI. The CDR3 extends over 15 amino acids. DNA for the CDR3: TGTGCCAGCAGTTACGGAGCTGGCTCTGGAAACACCATATATTTT. Protein sequence: CASSYGAGSGNTIYF.

The rearrangement joins TRBV21-1 to TRBJ1-2. TRBV21-1 is a pseudogene. The CDR3 extends over 15 amino acids. In DNA form, the CDR3 reads TGTGCCAGCAGCAAAGCATCTATCGGGGTGTATGGCTACACCTTC. It encodes CASSKASIGVYGYTF.

This clone turned up a few times. V gene TRBV6-6 combines with J gene TRBJ1-5, with D perhaps TRBD1 (6 bases). Germline CDR1 and CDR2: MNHNY and SVGAGI (reference sequence). The CDR3 is 15 amino acids. V lost 2 bases and J lost 5, with 13 bases in between. The CDR3 DNA sequence: TGTGCCAGCAGTTACAAGGGACACTTATATCAGCCCCAGCATTTT. This sequence encodes CASSYKGHLYQPQHF.

The chain recombines TRBV29-1 with TRBJ1-1, with unresolved D. Germline loops: CDR1 SQVTM, CDR2 ANQGSEA. There are 14 residues in the CDR3. Trimming cost V 2 bases and J 0 bases, with 10 bases left between them. The CDR3 loop is CSVESYAVNTEAFF. DNA for the CDR3: TGCAGCGTTGAAAGTTATGCGGTGAACACTGAAGCTTTCTTT.

This chain links TRBV5-1 with TRBJ1-4; D is unclear. V lost 1 base, J lost 5 bases, and 6 bases lay in between. CDR1 and CDR2 from the germline V gene are SGHRS and YFSETQ. The CDR3 is 13 amino acids. In DNA form, the CDR3 reads TGCGCCAGCAGCTTGTCCAGGAATGAAAAACTGTTTTTT. Translated: CASSLSRNEKLFF.

V gene TRBV4-1 combines with J gene TRBJ2-1; 11 nucleotides align to TRBD2. Germline CDR1 reads MGHRA; CDR2 reads YSYEKL. Trimming took 3 bases from V and 2 from J; bases not matched to a gene: 15. This CDR3 comprises 20 residues. The CDR3 bases are TGCGCCAGCAGCCAGGGAATAGCGGGGGGGCCAGTATCTCCCTACAATGAGCAGTTCTTC. Translated: CASSQGIAGGPVSPYNEQFF.

The chain recombines TRBV7-2 with TRBJ2-7; 7 bases match TRBD1. Germline lookup yields CDR1 SGHTA and CDR2 FQGNSA. J was trimmed by 0 bases and V by 2 bases; bases with no gene match: 4. This CDR3 contains 15 residues. The CDR3 protein is CASSLTGEGSYEQYF. The CDR3 nucleotides are TGTGCCAGCAGCTTAACAGGGGAAGGCTCCTACGAGCAGTACTTC.

The genes are TRBV7-9 and TRBJ2-5, with D tentatively TRBD1 (5 bases). With the DNA end fitting TRBJ2-7 better, the J assignment may be wrong. The CDR3 runs to 14 residues. CDR1 is SEHNR, CDR2 FQNEAQ, per germline (reference sequence). CDR3 region: CASSRTRVSYEQYF. The CDR3 DNA follows: TGTGCCAGCAGCCGCACCAGGGTATCCTACGAGCAGTACTTC.

The chain uses TRBV7-8 and TRBJ2-5, with D unclear. This CDR3 is 13 amino acids long. Per the germline V gene, CDR1 is SGHVS and CDR2 is FQNEAQ. The V and J ends lost 6 bases and 5 bases respectively, with 13 bases between them. CDR3 sequence reads: CASSPNRLETQYF. In DNA form, the CDR3 reads TGTGCCAGCAGTCCTAACCGCCTTGAGACCCAGTACTTC.

The CDR3 region has the DNA TGTGCCAGCAGTGGGGTGACAGTAATGTCCTATGGCTACACCTTC. This sequence encodes CASSGVTVMSYGYTF. This chain uses TRBV25-1 with TRBJ1-2; D possibly corresponds to TRBD1 (5 bases). The CDR3 runs 15 residues. Trimming stripped 4 bases from V and 4 bases from J, with 16 bases between. Germline CDR1 MGHDK, CDR2 SYGVNS.

The chain has TRBV5-4 and TRBJ2-2, with D maybe TRBD2 (6 bases). Trimming shortened V by 2 bases and J by 6 bases, and 11 bases separated the two germline ends. This CDR3 contains 14 residues. The V gene's germline CDR1 is SGHNT and CDR2 YYREEE (reference sequence). CDR3 protein: CASSLVSGAGELFF. CDR3 in DNA: TGTGCCAGCAGCTTAGTTTCGGGGGCCGGGGAGCTGTTTTTT.

The chain combines TRBV27 with TRBJ2-1, with 7 bases fitting TRBD2. The germline CDR1 and CDR2 sequences are MNHEY and SMNVEV (reference sequence). After removal of 5 bases from V and 6 bases from J, the junction contained 10 bases not matched to a gene. The length of the CDR3 is 15 residues. The CDR3 sequence: CASSRGGGAVNEQFF. CDR3 sequence (DNA): TGTGCCAGCAGTCGCGGGGGTGGCGCTGTCAATGAGCAGTTCTTC.

The rearrangement links TRBV11-2 to TRBJ2-1, with 7 bases matching TRBD1. Germline V gives CDR1 SGHAT, CDR2 FQNNGV. This CDR3 region has 15 residues. Unmatched junction bases numbered 7, after V lost 4 bases and J lost 4 bases. CDR3 in DNA: TGTGCCAGCAGCTATGGGACAGCTAGGTACAATGAGCAGTTCTTC. This translates into CASSYGTARYNEQFF.

The V and J genes are TRBV7-9 and TRBJ2-2; no clear D. Trimming removed 7 bases from V and 3 bases from J, with 12 bases in between. CDR3 length: 14 amino acids. CDR1 is SEHNR and CDR2 is FQNEAQ in the germline V gene (reference sequence). CDR3 bases: TGTGCCAGCACGCGCCGGTCTCACACCGGGGAGCTGTTTTTT. The encoded protein is CASTRRSHTGELFF.

This clone was detected once. The rearrangement joins TRBV30 to TRBJ1-4; D is unresolved. The CDR3 loop spans 13 amino acids. Germline assignment: CDR1 GTSNPN and CDR2 SVGIG (reference sequence). Trimming cost V 5 bases and J 5 bases, with 12 bases left between them. CDR3 in amino acids: CAWGLGANEKLFF. The CDR3 region has the DNA TGTGCCTGGGGACTCGGAGCGAATGAAAAACTGTTTTTT.

The chain combines TRBV9 with TRBJ1-1; D may be TRBD1 (6 bases). Trimming took off 0 bases at V and 5 bases at J, with 11 bases between the two ends. The germline CDR1 and CDR2 sequences are SGDLS and YYNGEE. This CDR3 has 14 residues. CDR3 sequence reads: CASSVEGEGTEAFF. In nucleotides, the CDR3 is TGTGCCAGCAGCGTAGAGGGGGAGGGGACTGAAGCTTTCTTT.

V usage is TRBV4-2 and J usage is TRBJ2-7; D gene ambiguous. There are 13 residues in the CDR3. V was cut by 4 bases and J by 10 bases, with 17 bases left in between. CDR1 and CDR2 (germline): LGHNA, YNFKEQ. The CDR3 DNA reads as TGTGCCAGCAGCCCCAGGAATTTACCCGCCCAGTACTTC. It yields the protein CASSPRNLPAQYF.

The V and J genes are TRBV10-1 and TRBJ2-3; TRBD2 is a possible D gene (7 bases). There are 15 residues in the CDR3. Germline CDR1 is WNHNN and CDR2 is SYGVQD (reference sequence). The germline V and J ends were trimmed by 6 bases and 0 bases, with 13 bases remaining between them. CDR3 DNA sequence: TGCGCCAGCAGGTCTCGGGGGGCAAGCACAGATACGCAGTATTTT. Its translation is CASRSRGASTDTQYF.